The 14 T cell receptor beta chains below all came from one sample that was sequenced in a study of blood T cells in healthy people across ages. Primers used in a second PCR of roughly 6 to 11 cycles were a sample-barcoded 5' primer and a J-beta primer mix. TCRdb re-derived calls from the 5' RACE reads in MiXCR, one entry per CDR3 protein. The table includes fewer than 2,000,000 distinct CDR3 sequences, approximately 39% detected once. Sequences were obtained from blood. The source of these receptors is a human donor in good health.

The V and J genes are TRBV4-3 and TRBJ2-1; D is possibly TRBD1 (6 bases). Trimming removed 2 bases from V and 6 bases from J, with 11 bases in between. The germline V gene encodes CDR1 LGHNA and CDR2 YSLEER. This CDR3 contains 14 residues. The CDR3 loop is CASSQNRDFNEQFF. CDR3 in DNA: TGCGCCAGCAGCCAAAACAGGGATTTCAATGAGCAGTTCTTC.

The V gene is TRBV4-3, the J gene TRBJ2-7; the D gene is possibly TRBD1 (5 bases). The germline V gene encodes CDR1 LGHNA and CDR2 YSLEER. The CDR3 length is 14 residues. The ends were cut back, 5 bases at V and 5 bases at J, with 16 bases in the middle. The CDR3 sequence: CASSEGGPRDEQYF. The DNA of the CDR3 is TGCGCCAGCAGCGAAGGTGGGCCCAGGGACGAGCAGTACTTC.

CDR3 in DNA: TGTGCCAGCAGCTTTTGGGCGGGCAGGGGGATATTGCCCCAGCATTTT. This encodes CASSFWAGRGILPQHF. The chain employs TRBV5-6 and TRBJ1-5, with 7 bases matching TRBD1. Germline V gene data show CDR1 as SGHDT and CDR2 as YYEEEE. CDR3 length: 16 amino acids. After removal of 2 bases from V and 9 bases from J, the junction contained 14 bases not matched to a gene.

The chain carries TRBV2 and TRBJ2-2; no firm D call. V lost 6 bases to trimming and J lost 0 bases, with 11 bases between them. The CDR3 runs to 15 residues. Germline CDR1 reads SNHLY; CDR2 reads FYNNEI. The CDR3 coding sequence is TGTGCCAGCAGGCTCACTACACCGAACACCGGGGAGCTGTTTTTT. It codes for CASRLTTPNTGELFF.

The chain is built from TRBV15 and TRBJ2-7; 10 bases map to TRBD1. Germline trimming cut 5 bases from V and 7 bases from J; bases unmatched to any gene: 11. The CDR3 runs 15 residues. In germline, CDR1 is LNHNV, CDR2 YYDKDF (reference sequence). CDR3 in amino acids: CATSASTGGSGEQYF. The CDR3 coding sequence is TGTGCCACCAGCGCTTCGACAGGGGGCTCTGGAGAGCAGTACTTC.

This clonotype was counted only a few times. V usage is TRBV6-2 or TRBV6-3 and J usage is TRBJ1-4, with D possibly matching TRBD1 (6 bases). The germline gives CDR1 MNHEY, CDR2 SVGEGT. The length of the CDR3 is 14 residues. V dropped 7 bases and J dropped 8 bases, with 17 bases sitting between them. CDR3 loop: CASTATGPREKLFF. The CDR3 coding sequence is TGTGCCAGCACCGCTACAGGGCCACGCGAAAAACTGTTTTTT.

The chain couples TRBV6-2 or TRBV6-3 to TRBJ1-5; D is unclear. The germline V gene encodes CDR1 MNHEY and CDR2 SVGEGT. Trimming removed 7 bases from V and 3 bases from J, with 1 base in between. The CDR3 extends over 10 amino acids. The chain's CDR3 is CASNNQPQHF. The CDR3, as DNA: TGTGCCAGCAACAATCAGCCCCAGCATTTT.

The gene calls are TRBV15 and TRBJ1-2; D remains ambiguous. This CDR3 is built from 11 residues. Trimming cost V 0 bases and J 10 bases, with 6 bases left between them. Germline V gives CDR1 LNHNV, CDR2 YYDKDF (reference sequence). CDR3 coding DNA: TGTGCCACCAGCAGAGATTTGCTCTACACCTTC. The encoded protein is CATSRDLLYTF.

CDR3 sequence: CATSSPPGGNEQFF. The DNA for the CDR3 is TGTGCCACCAGCAGCCCCCCCGGGGGCAATGAGCAGTTCTTC. The rearrangement links TRBV15 to TRBJ2-1, with D possibly matching TRBD2 (6 bases). This CDR3 region has 14 residues. The V and J ends lost 3 bases and 6 bases respectively, with 12 bases between them. CDR1 and CDR2 from the germline V gene are LNHNV and YYDKDF (reference sequence).

This chain connects TRBV7-2 to TRBJ2-2; no definite D call. The V gene's germline CDR1 is SGHTA and CDR2 FQGNSA. Trimming stripped 0 bases from V and 4 bases from J, with 6 bases between. This CDR3 has 14 residues. DNA of the CDR3: TGTGCCAGCAGCTTAGCTCGGTTCACCGGGGAGCTGTTTTTT. It yields the protein CASSLARFTGELFF.

This clonotype was found once. The chain joins TRBV10-1 to TRBJ1-2; 9 nucleotides line up with TRBD1. The CDR3 loop spans 16 amino acids. Per the germline V gene, CDR1 is WNHNN and CDR2 is SYGVQD (reference sequence). Trimming removed 6 bases from V and 1 base from J; junction bases left unmatched: 9. The CDR3 DNA sequence: TGCGCCAGCAGCGACTCGGGACAGGGATTTAACTATGGCTACACCTTC. It specifies CASSDSGQGFNYGYTF.

J is TRBJ2-7 and V is TRBV5-1; D is ambiguous. The CDR3 is made up of 13 amino acids. Deletions cut 0 bases from V and 7 bases from J, with 11 bases between. CDR1 SGHRS and CDR2 YFSETQ come from the germline V gene. CDR3 amino acids: CASSLGTRTEQYF. For the CDR3, the DNA is TGCGCCAGCAGCTTGGGGACCCGGACGGAGCAGTACTTC.

This clonotype has more than one count but fewer than ten. The V and J genes are TRBV7-9 and TRBJ1-2; tentatively, D is TRBD1 (6 bases). The CDR3 is 17 residues long. V lost 1 base and J lost 7, with 22 bases in between. Looked up from germline, CDR1 is SEHNR and CDR2 is FQNEAQ (reference sequence). The CDR3 DNA reads as TGTGCCAGCAGCTTAGTGGACAGCGAGTACATTTCGGGTGGCTACACCTTC. This encodes CASSLVDSEYISGGYTF.

This clonotype showed up just a few times. V gene TRBV7-3 combines with J gene TRBJ2-2, with no clear D. Trimming stripped 1 base from V and 1 base from J, with 1 base between. Germline loops: CDR1 SGHTA, CDR2 FQGTGA. The CDR3 is 13 residues long. CDR3 nucleotides: TGTGCCAGCAGCTTAATGAACACCGGGGAGCTGTTTTTT. Amino acids: CASSLMNTGELFF.